This TCR beta chain is from a study of blood T cell repertoires in COVID-19. Study context: Researchers got acute and convalescent COVID-19 samples from the United States, Italy and Spain. Sources were T cells, B-cell-depleted T cells, or PBMCs; the material itself was cDNA or gDNA.

Residents of about two dozen US areas, aged roughly 18 to 95 years, made up the participants. Each participant's cohort was designated according to participant-reported clinical history. The CDR3 has 15 amino acids. Germline CDR1 reads SGHTA; CDR2 reads FQGTGA. Unmatched junction bases numbered 2, after V lost 4 bases and J lost 0 bases. This table comes from immunoSEQ multiplex PCR, and its TCRdb copy is limited to in-frame clones, with some not included. The data show 350,000 to 400,000 clones, 88% seen once. The sequence came from a woman in her twenties or thirties with acute COVID-19. The specimen was PBMCs or T cells enriched from blood (not recorded which). V usage is TRBV7-3 and J usage is TRBJ2-1, with 8 bases lining up with TRBD2. Here the CDR3 DNA reads TGTGCCAGCAGCTCGGGGGGGAGCTCCTACAATGAGCAGTTCTTC. Translation gives CASSSGGSSYNEQFF.